Each of the 8 T cell receptor beta chains below was sequenced from the same sample in a study of blood T cell repertoires in COVID-19 (dated by TCRdb to between 2020 and 2021). Library creation used the immunoSEQ multiplex PCR assay. Held by TCRdb, this immuneACCESS table contains in-frame sequences only and omits some clones. Under half of the omission traces to an unresolved V gene where checked; the cause of the rest is unknown. The sample data list approximately 450,000 clones, and 87% of these were observed just once. The top ten hold around 1.8% of the sample. Sequencing used PBMCs or T cells enriched from blood (not recorded which). All receptors come from a woman between 18 and 29 years old with acute COVID-19.

The V call is TRBV15, the J call TRBJ2-1; 10 bases agree with TRBD2. The junction had 11 bases not matched to a gene; V was cut back by 1 base and J by 8 bases. CDR3 length: 17 residues. In germline, CDR1 is LNHNV, CDR2 YYDKDF (reference sequence). The CDR3, as DNA: TGTGCCACCAGCAGAGTGATCTCTATAGCGGGAGGCGATGAGCAGTTCTTC. It yields the protein CATSRVISIAGGDEQFF. Variable domain in full (rest from reference TRBV15 and TRBJ2-1): DAMVIQNPRYQVTQFGKPVTLSCSQTLNHNVMYWYQQKSSQAPKLLFHYYDKDFNNEADTPDNFQSRRPNTSFCFLDIRSPGLGDTAMYLCATSRVISIAGGDEQFFGPGTRLTVL.

V is TRBV11-2 and J is TRBJ2-2; 9 nucleotides line up with TRBD1. The CDR3 runs 15 residues. The V gene end was trimmed by 1 base and the J gene end by 6 bases; junction bases not matched to a gene: 3. CDR1 is SGHAT, CDR2 FQNNGV, per germline. DNA for the CDR3: TGTGCCAGCAGCTTAGGGGGACAGGGACCCGGGGAGCTGTTTTTT. The encoded protein is CASSLGGQGPGELFF.

In its sample, this clone was seen a few times. The rearrangement uses TRBV7-8 and TRBJ1-2, with unresolved D. The CDR3 length is 11 residues. CDR1 SGHVS and CDR2 FQNEAQ come from the germline V gene. Trimming took off 5 bases at V and 8 bases at J, with 9 bases between the two ends. The CDR3 coding sequence is TGTGCCAGCAGCACCGGGAAGGGCTACACCTTC. Amino acids: CASSTGKGYTF.

This clone appeared a single time. This chain joins TRBV10-2 and TRBJ1-1; D may be TRBD1 (5 bases). Germline CDR1 and CDR2: WSHSY and SAAADI. The CDR3 runs 15 residues. The germline V and J ends were trimmed by 3 bases and 1 base, with 12 bases remaining between them. The CDR3 DNA reads TGCGCCAGCAGTGACCTGGGACTCCAGAACACTGAAGCTTTCTTT. Amino acid sequence: CASSDLGLQNTEAFF.

The CDR3 sequence is CASSVGGGTDEQFF. The CDR3 DNA follows: TGTGCCAGCAGCGTAGGTGGGGGGACGGATGAGCAGTTCTTC. The rearrangement links TRBV9 to TRBJ2-1, with D perhaps TRBD2 (6 bases). CDR3 length: 14 residues. Deletions cut 0 bases from V and 8 bases from J, with 12 bases between. Germline CDR1 reads SGDLS; CDR2 reads YYNGEE. Combining the CDR3 with reference TRBV9 and TRBJ2-1 gives the whole variable domain DSGVTQTPKHLITATGQRVTLRCSPRSGDLSVYWYQQSLDQGLQFLIQYYNGEERAKGNILERFSAQQFPDLHSELNLSSLELGDSALYFCASSVGGGTDEQFFGPGTRLTVL.

The chain has TRBV27 and TRBJ2-2; D may be TRBD1 (6 bases). Germline assignment: CDR1 MNHEY and CDR2 SMNVEV (reference sequence). V gave up 3 bases and J gave up 0 bases, with 11 bases separating them. CDR3 length: 16 residues. Written as DNA, the CDR3 is TGTGCCAGCAGTTTCCAGGGGATTCCGAACACCGGGGAGCTGTTTTTT. Translated: CASSFQGIPNTGELFF.

The chain employs TRBV5-6 and TRBJ1-3; TRBD1 agrees at 9 bases. J was trimmed by 10 bases and V by 4 bases; bases with no gene match: 6. CDR1 and CDR2 from the germline V gene are SGHDT and YYEEEE. The CDR3 consists of 13 residues. CDR3 bases: TGTGCCAGCAGCGAGGGACAGGGACGAACCATATATTTT. It encodes CASSEGQGRTIYF.

This clone was detected a few times. The CDR3 DNA reads as TGTGCCAGCAGTTTATCCGGACAGGGCCGTTACGAGCAGTACTTC. This gives the protein CASSLSGQGRYEQYF. V is TRBV28 and J is TRBJ2-7, with 8 bases that match TRBD1. V shed 1 base and J 4 bases; nucleotides not matched to a gene: 6. Per germline, CDR1 MDHEN and CDR2 SYDVKM. The CDR3 sequence is 15 residues long.